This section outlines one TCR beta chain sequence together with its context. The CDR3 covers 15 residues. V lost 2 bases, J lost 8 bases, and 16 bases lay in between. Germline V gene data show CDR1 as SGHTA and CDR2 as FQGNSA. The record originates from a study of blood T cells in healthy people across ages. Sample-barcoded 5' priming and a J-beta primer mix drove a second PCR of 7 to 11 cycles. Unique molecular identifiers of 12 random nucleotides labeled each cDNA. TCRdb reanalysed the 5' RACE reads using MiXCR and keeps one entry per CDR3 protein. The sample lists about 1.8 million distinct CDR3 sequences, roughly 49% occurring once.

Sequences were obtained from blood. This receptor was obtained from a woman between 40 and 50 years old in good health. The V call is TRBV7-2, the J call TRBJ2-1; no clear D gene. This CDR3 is CASSLNRGVGHEQFF. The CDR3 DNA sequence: TGTGCCAGCAGCTTAAATCGCGGCGTCGGCCATGAGCAGTTCTTC.